This T cell receptor beta chain came from a study of OX40 agonist ivuxolimab in advanced cancers. Overall study findings and caveats: More expanded clones were found, on average, in CD8+ than in CD4+ T cells.

With respect to this clone: Its antigen is not known.

Trimming removed 3 bases from V and 7 bases from J, with 10 bases in between. The germline CDR1 and CDR2 sequences are SQVTM and ANQGSEA. This CDR3 contains 11 residues. Assay used: immunoSEQ multiplex PCR; TCRdb lists only in-frame clones, some missing. The table records around 62,000 clones, 84% of them present only once. This receptor was obtained from an adult with an advanced solid tumor such as melanoma, head and neck, liver or kidney cancer. The sample here was CD4+ or CD8+ T cells sorted from blood, taken in a trial of the OX40 agonist ivuxolimab. The chain links TRBV29-1 to TRBJ2-7; maybe TRBD2 (5 bases). CDR3 amino acids: CSVDEGREQYF. The CDR3 bases are TGCAGCGTTGATGAGGGTCGGGAGCAGTACTTC.